This TCR beta chain was recorded in a study of human T cells and chemical hapten exposure. Background on the study: Minor volume differences among pooled libraries chiefly drove per-sample TCR yield variation. Study-wide results and caveats: Sensitizing to DPC left TCRs with a frequency above 1 in 1000 unaltered.

The CDR3 extends over 12 amino acids. Germline V gives CDR1 MDHEN, CDR2 SYDVKM. The library attached unique molecular identifiers to individual cDNA molecules. In the authors' workflow: Ranging from about 23,224 to 700,000, TCR counts per sample had a median value of around 91,000. TCRdb used MiXCR to reprocess the RACE reads, holding one entry per CDR3 protein. TCRdb's processing, not the study's, gives the V and J calls here. This table has 30,000 to 35,000 distinct CDR3 sequences, 7% to 8.5% appearing once. The time point denotes: healthy volunteer bleed at 2 weeks. Sequencing started from total RNA isolated from unfractionated whole blood. This clonotype came up a few times. Its antigen remains unknown. At one end the junction does not follow the germline gene, possibly because of a read error.

The clonotype originates from a human donor in good health. Some clones in this sample may be carry-over from other donors' samples. Sequencing was done on a sample of whole blood. The J gene is TRBJ2-7, the V gene TRBV28; D gene unclear. The CDR3 loop is CASSLEGSKALF. DNA for the CDR3: TGTGCCAGCAGTTTAGAAGGATCTAAGGCCCTATTC.